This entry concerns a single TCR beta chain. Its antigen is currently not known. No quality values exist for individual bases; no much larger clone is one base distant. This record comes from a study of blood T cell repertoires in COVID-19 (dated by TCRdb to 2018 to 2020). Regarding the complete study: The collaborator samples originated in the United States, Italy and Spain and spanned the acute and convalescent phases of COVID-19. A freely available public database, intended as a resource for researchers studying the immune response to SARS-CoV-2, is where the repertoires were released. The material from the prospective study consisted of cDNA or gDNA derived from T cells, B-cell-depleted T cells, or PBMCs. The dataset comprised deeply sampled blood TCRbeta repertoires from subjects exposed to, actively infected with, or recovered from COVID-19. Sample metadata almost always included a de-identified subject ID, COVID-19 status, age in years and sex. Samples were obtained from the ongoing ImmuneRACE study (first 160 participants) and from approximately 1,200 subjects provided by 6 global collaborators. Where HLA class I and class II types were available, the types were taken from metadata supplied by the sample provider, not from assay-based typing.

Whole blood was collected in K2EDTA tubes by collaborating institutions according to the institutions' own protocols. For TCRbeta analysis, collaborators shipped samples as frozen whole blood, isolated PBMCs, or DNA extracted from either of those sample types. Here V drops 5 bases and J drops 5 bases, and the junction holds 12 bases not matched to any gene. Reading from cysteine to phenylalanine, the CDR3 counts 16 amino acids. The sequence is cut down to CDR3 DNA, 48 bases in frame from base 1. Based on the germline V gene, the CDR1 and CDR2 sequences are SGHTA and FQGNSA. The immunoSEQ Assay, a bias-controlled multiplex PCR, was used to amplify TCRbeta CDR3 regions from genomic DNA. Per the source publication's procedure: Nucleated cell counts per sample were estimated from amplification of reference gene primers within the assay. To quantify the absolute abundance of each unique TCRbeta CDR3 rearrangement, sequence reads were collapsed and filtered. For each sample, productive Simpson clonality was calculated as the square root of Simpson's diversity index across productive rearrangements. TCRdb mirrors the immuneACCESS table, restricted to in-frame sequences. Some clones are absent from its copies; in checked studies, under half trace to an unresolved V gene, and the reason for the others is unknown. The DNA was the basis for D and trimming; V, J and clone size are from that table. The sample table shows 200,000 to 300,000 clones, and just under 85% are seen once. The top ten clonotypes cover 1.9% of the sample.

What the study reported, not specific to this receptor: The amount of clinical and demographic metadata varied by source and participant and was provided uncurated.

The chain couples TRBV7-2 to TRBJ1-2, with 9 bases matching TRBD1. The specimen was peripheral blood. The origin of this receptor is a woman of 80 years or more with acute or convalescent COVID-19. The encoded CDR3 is CASSPLGGQGVYGYTF. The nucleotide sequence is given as TGTGCCAGCAGCCCGTTAGGGGGACAGGGAGTGTATGGCTACACCTTC.